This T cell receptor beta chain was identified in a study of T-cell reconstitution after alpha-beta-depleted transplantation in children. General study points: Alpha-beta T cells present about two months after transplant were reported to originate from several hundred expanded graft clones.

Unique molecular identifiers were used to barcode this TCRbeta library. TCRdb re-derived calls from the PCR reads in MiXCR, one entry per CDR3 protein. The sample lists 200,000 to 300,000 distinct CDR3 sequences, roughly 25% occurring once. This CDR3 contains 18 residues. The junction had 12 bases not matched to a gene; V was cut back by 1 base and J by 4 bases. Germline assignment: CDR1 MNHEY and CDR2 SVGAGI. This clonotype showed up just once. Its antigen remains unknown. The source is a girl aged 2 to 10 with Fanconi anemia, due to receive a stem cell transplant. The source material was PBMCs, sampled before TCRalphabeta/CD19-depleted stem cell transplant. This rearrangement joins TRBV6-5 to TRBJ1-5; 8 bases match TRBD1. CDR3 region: CASSYCSMGTGINQPQHF. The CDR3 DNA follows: TGTGCCAGCAGTTACTGCTCTATGGGGACAGGAATTAATCAGCCCCAGCATTTT.